This T cell receptor beta chain originates from a study of cytomegalovirus exposure and HLA in healthy donors. Findings of the study overall: As a later analysis revealed, most CMV-associated TCR beta chains appeared HLA-restricted.

Concerning this clone itself: The antigen remains undetermined.

The PCR had 60 Vbeta and 13 Jbeta primers. Using immunoSEQ multiplex PCR, the repertoire was profiled, and TCRdb retains in-frame clones only, with some absent. This sample has roughly 81,000 clones, with roughly 73% found just once. Germline assignment: CDR1 SGHDN and CDR2 FVKESK. The CDR3 is 15 amino acids. V lost 2 bases and J lost 0, with 8 bases in between. This receptor was obtained from a boy between 10 and 17 years old in good health and CMV-seronegative. Material for sequencing was PBMCs. The rearrangement links TRBV14 to TRBJ2-1; TRBD2 might be the D (7 bases). The CDR3 here is CASSQRGGSYNEQFF. Written as DNA, the CDR3 is TGTGCCAGCAGCCAAAGGGGGGGCTCCTACAATGAGCAGTTCTTC.